This T cell receptor (beta chain) appears in the sequencing data of a study of CD8 T cells in Susac syndrome. Roughly 0.5 to 1 ug RNA was reverse transcribed with random hexamers. With immunoSEQ multiplex PCR, TCR beta CDR3 was amplified across 54 Vbeta and 13 Jbeta. TCRdb re-called the immunoSEQ multiplex PCR reads through MiXCR, storing one row per CDR3 protein. This table has about 280,000 distinct CDR3 sequences, 80% to 90% appearing once. The authors sequenced TCR beta from blood CD8+ and CD4+ T cells. The multiple sclerosis control cohort comprised treatment-naive individuals presenting with stable or active relapsing-remitting disease. TEMRA cells were FACS-enriched, with CD8+ and CD4+ T cells isolated negatively. The sample consisted of CD8+ T cells from PBMCs. The clonotype comes from a human donor with multiple sclerosis.

Here the CDR3 reads CASRQRGAYNEQFF. CDR3 nucleotides: TGTGCCAGCAGACAGCGGGGAGCCTACAATGAGCAGTTCTTC. The chain recombines TRBV12-3 or TRBV12-4 with TRBJ2-1, with TRBD2 identical over 7 bases. The CDR3 contains 14 residues. V gave up 6 bases and J gave up 2 bases; unmatched junction bases: 4.